This entry concerns a single T cell receptor (beta chain). PCR used 60 Vbeta primers and 13 Jbeta primers. Produced via immunoSEQ multiplex PCR; TCRdb's table is partial and in-frame only. The repertoire holds roughly 76,000 clones, with roughly 89% as singletons. The sample comes from a study of cytomegalovirus exposure and HLA in healthy donors. Germline values: CDR1 SGHNT, CDR2 YENEEA. The CDR3 length is 14 residues. The sample consisted of PBMCs. The chain employs TRBV11-3 and TRBJ1-1; D might be TRBD1 (5 bases). This receptor was obtained from a woman in her thirties in good health and CMV-seronegative. The CDR3 loop reads CASGGGVMNTEAFF. In nucleotides, the CDR3 is TGTGCTTCAGGCGGGGGGGTAATGAACACTGAAGCTTTCTTT.